These 17 T cell receptor beta chains came from one sample sequenced in a study of siplizumab effects on memory and regulatory T cells. Method: immunoSEQ multiplex PCR; TCRdb's copy keeps in-frame clones and lacks some. The sample includes 13,000 to 15,000 clones, around 41% of them seen just once. What these receptors recognize is not known. The authors kept the mixed lymphocyte reaction cells in coculture at 37°C for about 6 days. Specimen: CFSE-low (dividing) CD4+ T cells sorted from an allogeneic mixed lymphocyte reaction. The source of these receptors is a human donor in good health; the cells came from an allogeneic mixed lymphocyte reaction. Some clones in this sample may be carry-over from other donors' samples.

In the case of this clone: A read error may explain this, as a much larger clone is one base away. The J gene is TRBJ1-1, the V gene TRBV7-3, with a tentative D call TRBD1 (6 bases). The CDR3 runs 14 residues. Germline V lookup: CDR1 SGHTA, CDR2 FQGTGA. This chain's CDR3 is CTSSLQGSWTEAFF. Here the CDR3 DNA reads TGTACCAGCAGCTTACAGGGATCTTGGACTGAAGCTTTCTTT.

This sequence joins TRBV9 and TRBJ2-2; TRBD2 aligns across 11 bases. This CDR3 has 17 residues. The V gene's germline CDR1 is SGDLS and CDR2 YYNGEE. With V trimmed by 0 bases and J by 0 bases, 1 base remained unmatched. The CDR3 DNA is TGTGCCAGCAGCGTAGGACTAGCGGGGCCGAACACCGGGGAGCTGTTTTTT. Encoded protein: CASSVGLAGPNTGELFF.

Concerning this clone itself: The junction and the germline gene differ at one end; a read error may be behind it. This rearrangement joins TRBV7-7 to TRBJ2-1, with D possibly being TRBD1 or TRBD2 (5 bases each). The CDR3 is 15 residues long. The germline gives CDR1 SSHAT, CDR2 FNYEAQ (reference sequence). CDR3 loop: CASSPGRASYNEQFF. For the CDR3, the DNA is TGTGCTAGCAGCCCAGGGCGGGCCTCCTACAATGAGCAGTTCTTC.

This clone was observed once. This CDR3 is CASRQGQGGNYGYTF. The CDR3 DNA reads as TGTGCCAGCAGGCAAGGACAGGGAGGCAACTATGGCTACACCTTC. This rearrangement joins TRBV11-2 to TRBJ1-2; 8 bases agree with TRBD1. Trimming removed 6 bases from V and 2 bases from J; junction bases left unmatched: 8. The V gene's germline CDR1 is SGHAT and CDR2 FQNNGV. The CDR3 sequence is 15 residues long.

This chain connects TRBV2 to TRBJ2-6, with D unresolved. V was trimmed by 8 bases and J by 1 base, leaving 9 bases between them. Germline V lookup: CDR1 SNHLY, CDR2 FYNNEI. The CDR3 sequence is 14 residues long. The CDR3 sequence: CASLSLSGANVLTF. The CDR3 DNA reads TGTGCCAGCTTATCGTTATCTGGGGCCAACGTCCTGACTTTC. The full variable domain, completed using reference TRBV2 and TRBJ2-6, is EPEVTQTPSHQVTQMGQEVILRCVPISNHLYFYWYRQILGQKVEFLVSFYNNEISEKSEIFDDQFSVERPDGSNFTLKIRSTKLEDSAMYFCASLSLSGANVLTFGAGSRLTVL.

This clone is a singleton in its sample. The chain couples TRBV18 to TRBJ2-7; 11 nucleotides line up with TRBD2. The CDR3 spans 18 residues. Unmatched junction bases numbered 9, after V lost 2 bases and J lost 0 bases. CDR1 is KGHSH, CDR2 LQKENI, per germline. CDR3 in DNA: TGTGCCAGCTCACCATCGGCTAGCGGGAGGAGAAGCTCCTACGAGCAGTACTTC. It yields the protein CASSPSASGRRSSYEQYF.

This rearrangement joins TRBV10-2 to TRBJ2-5, with a weak D call TRBD2 (5 bases). The J call may be faulty, since TRBJ2-7 better matches the DNA end. Germline V lookup: CDR1 WSHSY, CDR2 SAAADI. The CDR3 has 12 amino acids. CDR3 coding DNA: TGCGCCAGCACCCCAGCGGCCTACGAGCAGTACTTC. As protein: CASTPAAYEQYF.

The chain joins TRBV10-3 to TRBJ2-3; 10 nucleotides align to TRBD2. The J segment lost 10 bases and the V segment lost 3 bases, leaving 13 bases of the junction unmatched. The CDR3 contains 16 residues. CDR1 and CDR2 (germline): ENHRY, SYGVKD. The CDR3 nucleotides are TGTGCCATCAGTGAAAGAGCTAGCGGGGGCACGCAGGCGCAGTATTTT. Translating gives CAISERASGGTQAQYF.

V gene TRBV7-3 combines with J gene TRBJ2-1, with a tentative D call TRBD1 (5 bases). Germline V gene data show CDR1 as SGHTA and CDR2 as FQGTGA. The CDR3 is 13 amino acids. V was trimmed by 4 bases and J by 5 bases, leaving 9 bases between them. CDR3 bases: TGTGCCAGCAGCTCCGACAGACACAATGAGCAGTTCTTC. This gives the protein CASSSDRHNEQFF.

V gene TRBV6-5 combines with J gene TRBJ2-7; D is uncertain. CDR1 is MNHEY, CDR2 SVGAGI, per germline. V lost 4 bases, J lost 3 bases, and 13 bases lay in between. CDR3 length: 14 amino acids. The CDR3 DNA is TGTGCCAGCAGTTCGGCCCTTTATAGCTACGAGCAGTACTTC. This gives the protein CASSSALYSYEQYF.

The CDR3 DNA sequence: TGTGCCAGCAGTTTAGGGGACAGGCACGGCTACACCTTC. Encoded protein: CASSLGDRHGYTF. The chain joins TRBV28 to TRBJ1-2, with 8 bases identical to TRBD1. CDR3 length: 13 amino acids. Germline V lookup: CDR1 MDHEN, CDR2 SYDVKM. Trimming took 2 bases from V and 8 from J; bases not matched to a gene: 4.

This clone has only a few counts. This may be a read error, as it is one base from a much larger clone. Other DNA sequences in the sample encode the same CDR3. V and J are TRBV11-2 and TRBJ2-1, with 11 bases that match TRBD2. Unmatched junction bases numbered 4, after V lost 4 bases and J lost 5 bases. Germline V CDR1 and CDR2: SGHAT, FQNNGV. This CDR3 has 15 amino acids. The CDR3 region has the DNA TGTGCCAGCAGCTGGGGGACTAGCGGAAACAATGAGCAGTTCTTC. Translating gives CASSWGTSGNNEQFF.

The V call is TRBV29-1, the J call TRBJ2-4, with 8 bases lining up with TRBD2. Losses at the gene ends were 7 bases for V and 7 bases for J; bases not matched to a gene: 6. Germline V gene sequence: CDR1 SQVTM, CDR2 ANQGSEA. This CDR3 region has 12 residues. The CDR3 here is CSGWGGGNIQYF. The CDR3 DNA reads as TGCAGCGGGTGGGGCGGGGGGAACATTCAGTACTTC. The variable domain in full, completed from reference TRBV29-1 and TRBJ2-4, reads SAVISQKPSRDICQRGTSLTIQCQVDSQVTMMFWYRQQPGQSLTLIATANQGSEATYESGFVIDKFPISRPNLTFSTLTVSNMSPEDSSIYLCSGWGGGNIQYFGAGTRLSVL.

The CDR3 DNA sequence: TGCAGTGCTTATAATTATGGCTACACCTTC. Protein: CSAYNYGYTF. This chain joins TRBV20-1 and TRBJ1-2, with D unclear. Trimming shortened V by 5 bases and J by 5 bases, and 6 bases separated the two germline ends. Germline V gives CDR1 DFQATT, CDR2 SNEGSKA (reference sequence). CDR3 size: 10 residues.

The chain uses TRBV7-8 and TRBJ2-7; D tentatively reads TRBD1 or TRBD2 (5 bases each). CDR1 SGHVS and CDR2 FQNEAQ come from the germline V gene. This CDR3 spans 15 amino acids. Deletions cut 5 bases from V and 4 bases from J, with 18 bases between. This CDR3 is CASSLTGDGSYEQYF. CDR3 DNA sequence: TGTGCCAGCAGCCTTACTGGGGACGGGTCGTACGAGCAGTACTTC.

This chain uses TRBV27 with TRBJ2-7; D might be TRBD1 (6 bases). The CDR3 is 16 amino acids. Germline V gene data show CDR1 as MNHEY and CDR2 as SMNVEV (reference sequence). V shed 8 bases and J shed 4 bases, with 24 bases lying between them. CDR3 sequence reads: CASGLQGKVRGYEQYF. DNA of the CDR3: TGTGCCAGCGGTCTACAGGGAAAGGTCAGGGGATACGAGCAGTACTTC.

The genes are TRBV18 and TRBJ2-2; 12 bases map to TRBD2. The CDR3 is 16 residues long. CDR1 is KGHSH and CDR2 is LQKENI in the germline V gene. Trimming at V came to 6 bases and at J to 5 bases, leaving 7 bases not matched to a gene. The CDR3 DNA reads TGTGCCAGCTCGCCTCTAGCGGGAGGGCGAACCGGGGAGCTGTTTTTT. Residues: CASSPLAGGRTGELFF.